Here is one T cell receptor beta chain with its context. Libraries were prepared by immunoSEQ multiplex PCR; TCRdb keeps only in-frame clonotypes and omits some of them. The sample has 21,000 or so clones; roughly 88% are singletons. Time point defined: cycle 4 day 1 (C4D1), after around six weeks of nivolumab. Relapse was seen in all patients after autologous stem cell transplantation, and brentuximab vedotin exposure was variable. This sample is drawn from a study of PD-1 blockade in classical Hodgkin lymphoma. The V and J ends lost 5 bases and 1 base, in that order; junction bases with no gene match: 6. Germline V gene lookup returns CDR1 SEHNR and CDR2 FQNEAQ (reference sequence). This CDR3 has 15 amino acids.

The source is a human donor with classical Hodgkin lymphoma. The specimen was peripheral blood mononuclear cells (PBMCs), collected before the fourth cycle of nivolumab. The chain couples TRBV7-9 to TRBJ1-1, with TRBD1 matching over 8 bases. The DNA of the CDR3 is TGTGCCAGCAGCCGCCAGGGGGCCTGGAACACTGAAGCTTTCTTT. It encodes CASSRQGAWNTEAFF.